This is a list of T cell receptor beta chains from one sample in a study of shared clonotypes between healthy human individuals. Using immunoSEQ multiplex PCR, the repertoire was profiled, and TCRdb retains in-frame clones only, with some absent. The sample carries some 1,600,000 clones, 98% recorded once. Input material: naive CD4+ T cells sorted from blood. These receptors came from a man between 25 and 39 years old in good health. Each CDR3 is given without its conserved first and last residue. Expanded clones get a size class; other rows say once, few or many, or leave the size out.

ASRLDRSYEQY | TRBV6-5 | .
ASSGSTADSYEQY | TRBV4-3 | .
ATDWENTGELF | TRBV7-9 | .
ASSPDRFSETQY | TRBV9 | .
ASSFGLAGGYNEQF | TRBV5-4 | .
ASSFGVGNGNTIY | TRBV6-6 | .
ASTGQGAPNEQF | TRBV28 | once
ASSVETNTEAF | TRBV27 | .
ASSPSTGRAEAF | TRBV18 | .
ASSLSPGQGGGRGETQY | TRBV28 | .
ASSSPNLGEQY | TRBV7-8 | .
ASTLRATTGYT | TRBV28 | .
ASSQLGPGLLSYEQY | TRBV14 | .
ASSQGFGTYEQY | TRBV4-3 | .
ASSKHPDDQPQH | TRBV7-2 | .
ASSHPRTRGQGTYGYT | TRBV4-3 | .
ASSGRTSGSYEQY | TRBV5-1 | .
ASSLLVLGTAQETQY | TRBV28 | .
SVEGQRPYEQY | TRBV29-1 | .
AISQVNYGYT | TRBV10-3 | few